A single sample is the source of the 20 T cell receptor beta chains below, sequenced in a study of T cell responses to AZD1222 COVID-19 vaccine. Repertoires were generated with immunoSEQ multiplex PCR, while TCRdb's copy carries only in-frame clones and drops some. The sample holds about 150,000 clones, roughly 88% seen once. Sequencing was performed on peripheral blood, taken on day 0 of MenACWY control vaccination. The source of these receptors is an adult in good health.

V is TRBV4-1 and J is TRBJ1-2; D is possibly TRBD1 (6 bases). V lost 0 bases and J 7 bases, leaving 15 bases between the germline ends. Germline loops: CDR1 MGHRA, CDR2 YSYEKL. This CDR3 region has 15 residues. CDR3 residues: CASSQDGFGGGGYTF. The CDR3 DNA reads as TGCGCCAGCAGCCAAGATGGGTTCGGGGGCGGTGGCTACACCTTC.

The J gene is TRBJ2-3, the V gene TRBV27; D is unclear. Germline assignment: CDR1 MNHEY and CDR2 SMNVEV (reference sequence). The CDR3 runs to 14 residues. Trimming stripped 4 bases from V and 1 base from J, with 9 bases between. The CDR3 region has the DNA TGTGCCAGCAGTTCCCCGGGCCGCACAGATACGCAGTATTTT. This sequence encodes CASSSPGRTDTQYF.

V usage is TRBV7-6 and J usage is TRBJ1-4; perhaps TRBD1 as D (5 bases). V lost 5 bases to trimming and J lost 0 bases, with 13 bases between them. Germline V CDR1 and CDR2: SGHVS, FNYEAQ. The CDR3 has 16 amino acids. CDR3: CASSRRDPATNEKLFF. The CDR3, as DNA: TGTGCCAGCAGCCGAAGGGACCCAGCAACTAATGAAAAACTGTTTTTT.

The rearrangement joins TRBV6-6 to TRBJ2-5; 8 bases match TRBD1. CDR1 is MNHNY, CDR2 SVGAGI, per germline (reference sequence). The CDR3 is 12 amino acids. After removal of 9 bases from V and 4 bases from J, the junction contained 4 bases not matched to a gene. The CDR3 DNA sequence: TGTGCCAGTGCGACAGGGGCAGAGACCCAGTACTTC. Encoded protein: CASATGAETQYF.

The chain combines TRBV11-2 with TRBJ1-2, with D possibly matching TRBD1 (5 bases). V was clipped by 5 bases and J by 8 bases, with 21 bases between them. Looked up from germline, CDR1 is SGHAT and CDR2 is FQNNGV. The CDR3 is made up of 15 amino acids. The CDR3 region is CASSPSTGPLEGYTF. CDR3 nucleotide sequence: TGTGCCAGCAGCCCATCAACAGGCCCCCTAGAGGGCTACACCTTC.

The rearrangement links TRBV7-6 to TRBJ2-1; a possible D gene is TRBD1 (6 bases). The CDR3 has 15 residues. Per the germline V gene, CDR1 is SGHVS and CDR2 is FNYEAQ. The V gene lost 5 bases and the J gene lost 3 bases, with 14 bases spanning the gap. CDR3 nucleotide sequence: TGTGCCAGCAGCCTAATAGGGGGTCACTACAATGAGCAGTTCTTC. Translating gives CASSLIGGHYNEQFF.

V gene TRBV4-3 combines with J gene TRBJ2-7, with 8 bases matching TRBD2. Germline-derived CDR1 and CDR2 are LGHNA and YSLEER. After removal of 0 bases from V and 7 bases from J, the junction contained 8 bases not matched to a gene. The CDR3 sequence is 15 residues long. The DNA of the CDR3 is TGCGCCAGCAGCCAAGATCAAGTAGCGGGGCGAGAGCAGTACTTC. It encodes CASSQDQVAGREQYF.

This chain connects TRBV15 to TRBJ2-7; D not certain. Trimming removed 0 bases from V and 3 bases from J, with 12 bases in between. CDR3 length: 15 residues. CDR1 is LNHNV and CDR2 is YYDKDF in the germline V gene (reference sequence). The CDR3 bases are TGTGCCACCAGCAGAGATCCATTGAACAGCTACGAGCAGTACTTC. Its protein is CATSRDPLNSYEQYF.

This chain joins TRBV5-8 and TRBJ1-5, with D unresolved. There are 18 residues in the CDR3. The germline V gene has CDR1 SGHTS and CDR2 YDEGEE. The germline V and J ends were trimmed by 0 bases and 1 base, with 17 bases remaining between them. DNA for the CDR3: TGTGCCAGCAGCTTGGTTCTCGGCACCCCGGTCAGCAATCAGCCCCAGCATTTT. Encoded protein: CASSLVLGTPVSNQPQHF.

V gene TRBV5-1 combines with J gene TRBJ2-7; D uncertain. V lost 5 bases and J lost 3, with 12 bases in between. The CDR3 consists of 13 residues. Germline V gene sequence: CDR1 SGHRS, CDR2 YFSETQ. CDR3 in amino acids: CASRPLLSYEQYF. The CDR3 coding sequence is TGCGCCAGCAGGCCCCTATTAAGCTACGAGCAGTACTTC.

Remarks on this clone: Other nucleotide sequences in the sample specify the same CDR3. The CDR3 bases are TGCAGTGCTCGGGTCTCAGATACGCAGTATTTT. It yields the protein CSARVSDTQYF. The chain recombines TRBV20-1 with TRBJ2-3; no reliable D call. V lost 5 bases, J lost 4 bases, and 7 bases lay in between. Germline CDR1 and CDR2: DFQATT and SNEGSKA (reference sequence). This CDR3 is 11 amino acids long.

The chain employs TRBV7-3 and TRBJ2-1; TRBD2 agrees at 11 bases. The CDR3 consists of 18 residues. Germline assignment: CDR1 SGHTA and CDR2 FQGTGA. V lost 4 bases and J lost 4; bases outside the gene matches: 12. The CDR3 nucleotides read TGTGCCAGCAGCTCCCAAGGAGGACTAGCGGGCGCATACAATGAGCAGTTCTTC. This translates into CASSSQGGLAGAYNEQFF.

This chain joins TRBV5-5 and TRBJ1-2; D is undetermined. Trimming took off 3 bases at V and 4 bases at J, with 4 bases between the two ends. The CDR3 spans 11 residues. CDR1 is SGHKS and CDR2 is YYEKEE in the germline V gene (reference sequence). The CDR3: CASSWIYGYTF. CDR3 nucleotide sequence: TGTGCCAGCAGCTGGATCTATGGCTACACCTTC. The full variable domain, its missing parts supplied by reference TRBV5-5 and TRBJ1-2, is DAGVTQSPTHLIKTRGQQVTLRCSPISGHKSVSWYQQVLGQGPQFIFQYYEKEERGRGNFPDRFSARQFPNYSSELNVNALLLGDSALYLCASSWIYGYTFGSGTRLTVV.

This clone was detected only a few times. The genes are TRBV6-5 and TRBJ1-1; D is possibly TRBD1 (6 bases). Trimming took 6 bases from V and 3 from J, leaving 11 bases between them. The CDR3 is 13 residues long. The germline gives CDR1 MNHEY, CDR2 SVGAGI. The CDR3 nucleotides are TGTGCCAGCAGGTGGGGGCGCGACACTGAAGCTTTCTTT. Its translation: CASRWGRDTEAFF.

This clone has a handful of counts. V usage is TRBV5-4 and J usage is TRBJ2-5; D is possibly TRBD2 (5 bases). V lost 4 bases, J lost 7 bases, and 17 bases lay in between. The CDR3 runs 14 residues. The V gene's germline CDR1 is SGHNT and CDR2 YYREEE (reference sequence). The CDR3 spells CASSPQGSAGTQYF. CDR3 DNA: TGTGCCAGCAGCCCCCAAGGAAGCGCGGGGACCCAGTACTTC.

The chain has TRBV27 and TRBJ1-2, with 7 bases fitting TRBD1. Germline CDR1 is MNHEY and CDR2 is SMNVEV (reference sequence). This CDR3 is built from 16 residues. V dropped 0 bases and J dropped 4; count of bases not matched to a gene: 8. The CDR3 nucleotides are TGTGCCAGCAGTTTATCGGGCGGACAGGCGATCTATGGCTACACCTTC. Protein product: CASSLSGGQAIYGYTF.

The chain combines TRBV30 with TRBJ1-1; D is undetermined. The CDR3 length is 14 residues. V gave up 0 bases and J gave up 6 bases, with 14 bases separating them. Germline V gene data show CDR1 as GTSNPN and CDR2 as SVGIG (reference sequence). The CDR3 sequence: CAWSVVEDRAEAFF. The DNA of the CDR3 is TGTGCCTGGAGTGTAGTAGAGGATAGAGCTGAAGCTTTCTTT. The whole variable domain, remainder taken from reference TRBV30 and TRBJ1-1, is SQTIHQWPATLVQPVGSPLSLECTVEGTSNPNLYWYRQAAGRGLQLLFYSVGIGQISSEVPQNLSASRPQDRQFILSSKKLLLSDSGFYLCAWSVVEDRAEAFFGQGTRLTVV.

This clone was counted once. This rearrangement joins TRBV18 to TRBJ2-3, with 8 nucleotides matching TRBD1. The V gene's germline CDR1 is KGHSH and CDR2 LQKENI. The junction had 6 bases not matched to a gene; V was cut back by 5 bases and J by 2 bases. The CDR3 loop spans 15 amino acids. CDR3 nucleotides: TGTGCCAGCTCAGCCTCAGGGGGCTCCACAGATACGCAGTATTTT. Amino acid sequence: CASSASGGSTDTQYF.

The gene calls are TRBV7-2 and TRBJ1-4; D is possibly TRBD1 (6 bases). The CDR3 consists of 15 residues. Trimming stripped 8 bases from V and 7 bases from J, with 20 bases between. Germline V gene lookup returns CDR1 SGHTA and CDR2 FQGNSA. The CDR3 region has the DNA TGTGCCAGCTCGTTCCTCGGACAGACGGGTGAAAAACTGTTTTTT. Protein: CASSFLGQTGEKLFF. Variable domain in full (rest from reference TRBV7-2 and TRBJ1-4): GAGVSQSPSNKVTEKGKDVELRCDPISGHTALYWYRQSLGQGLEFLIYFQGNSAPDKSGLPSDRFSAERTGGSVSTLTIQRTQQEDSAVYLCASSFLGQTGEKLFFGSGTQLSVL.

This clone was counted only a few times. The CDR3 protein is CASSQDHNRGFYGYTF. In nucleotides, the CDR3 is TGCGCCAGCAGCCAAGATCACAACAGGGGATTTTATGGCTACACCTTC. The gene calls are TRBV4-3 and TRBJ1-2; 7 nucleotides match TRBD1. Trimming at V came to 0 bases and at J to 5 bases, leaving 9 bases not matched to a gene. CDR1 is LGHNA and CDR2 is YSLEER in the germline V gene. The CDR3 is 16 residues long.